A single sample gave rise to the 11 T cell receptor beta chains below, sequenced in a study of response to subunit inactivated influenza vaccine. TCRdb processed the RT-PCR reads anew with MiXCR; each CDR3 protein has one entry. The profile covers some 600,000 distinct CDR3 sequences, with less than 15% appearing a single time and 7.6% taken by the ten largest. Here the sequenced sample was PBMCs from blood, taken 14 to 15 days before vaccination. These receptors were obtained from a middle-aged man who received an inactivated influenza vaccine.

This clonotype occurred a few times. CDR3 DNA: TGTGCCAGCAGCCCCGGGACAGGGGCGGGATATGGCTACACCTTC. As protein: CASSPGTGAGYGYTF. The V call is TRBV7-9, the J call TRBJ1-2, with TRBD1 matching over 10 bases. The CDR3 has 15 amino acids. Looked up from germline, CDR1 is SEHNR and CDR2 is FQNEAQ (reference sequence). V dropped 5 bases and J dropped 5; count of bases not matched to a gene: 8.

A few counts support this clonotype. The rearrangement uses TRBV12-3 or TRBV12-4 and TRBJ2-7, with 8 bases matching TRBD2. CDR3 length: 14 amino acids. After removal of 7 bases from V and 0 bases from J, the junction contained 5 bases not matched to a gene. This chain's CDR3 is CASMRGDSSYEQYF. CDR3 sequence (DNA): TGTGCCAGCATGCGGGGGGATAGCTCCTACGAGCAGTACTTC.

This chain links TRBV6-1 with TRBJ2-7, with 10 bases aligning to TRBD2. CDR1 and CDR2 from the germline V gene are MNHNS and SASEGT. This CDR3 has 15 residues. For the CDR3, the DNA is TGTGACATCTGTGATGACCCTAGCGGGAGCTACGAGCAGTACTTC. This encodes CDICDDPSGSYEQYF.

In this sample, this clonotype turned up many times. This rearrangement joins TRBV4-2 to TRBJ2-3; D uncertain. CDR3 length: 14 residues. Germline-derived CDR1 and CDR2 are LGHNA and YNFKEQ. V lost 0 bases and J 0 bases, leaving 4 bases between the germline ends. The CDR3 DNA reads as TGTGCCAGCAGCCAAGATGGAAGCACAGATACGCAGTATTTT. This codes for CASSQDGSTDTQYF.

The DNA of the CDR3 is TGTGCCAGCAGTTTGGGTCAGGCGGAGTTGAGTGAGCAGTTCTTC. This translates into CASSLGQAELSEQFF. J is TRBJ2-1 and V is TRBV12-3 or TRBV12-4; D call uncertain. The germline V and J ends were trimmed by 3 bases and 9 bases, with 18 bases remaining between them. The CDR3 contains 15 residues.

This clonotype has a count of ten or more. CDR3 residues: CASSFFGQGAIGNTIYF. Here the CDR3 DNA reads TGTGCCAGCAGCTTTTTCGGACAGGGGGCAATTGGAAACACCATATATTTT. The chain carries TRBV5-6 and TRBJ1-3; 11 nucleotides agree with TRBD1. Trimming took 2 bases from V and 3 from J; bases not matched to a gene: 7. The CDR3 is 17 residues long. The germline CDR1 and CDR2 sequences are SGHDT and YYEEEE.

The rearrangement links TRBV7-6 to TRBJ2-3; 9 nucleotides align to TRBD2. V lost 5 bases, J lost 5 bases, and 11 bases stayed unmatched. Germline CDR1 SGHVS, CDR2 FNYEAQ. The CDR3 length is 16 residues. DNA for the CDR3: TGTGCCAGCAGCAAGAGGGCGGGAGGGCCTTTAGATACGCAGTATTTT. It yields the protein CASSKRAGGPLDTQYF.

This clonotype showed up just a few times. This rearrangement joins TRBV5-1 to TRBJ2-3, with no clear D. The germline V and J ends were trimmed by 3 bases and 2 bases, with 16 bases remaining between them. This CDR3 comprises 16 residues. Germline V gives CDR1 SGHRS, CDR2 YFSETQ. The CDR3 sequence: CASSSVTYTPTDTQYF. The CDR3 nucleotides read TGCGCCAGCAGCTCGGTGACTTATACACCCACAGATACGCAGTATTTT.

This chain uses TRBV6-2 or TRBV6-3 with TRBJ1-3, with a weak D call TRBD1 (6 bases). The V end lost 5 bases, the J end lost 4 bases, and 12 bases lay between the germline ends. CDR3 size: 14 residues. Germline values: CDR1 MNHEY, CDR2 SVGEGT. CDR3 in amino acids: CASSIGTTGNTIYF. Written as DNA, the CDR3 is TGTGCCAGCAGTATCGGGACAACCGGAAACACCATATATTTT.

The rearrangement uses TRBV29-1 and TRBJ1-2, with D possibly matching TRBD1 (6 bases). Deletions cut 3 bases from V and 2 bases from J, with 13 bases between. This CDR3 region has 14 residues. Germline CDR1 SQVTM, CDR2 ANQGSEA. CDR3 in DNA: TGCAGCGTTGAGACCCGGGACACCAACTATGGCTACACCTTC. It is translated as CSVETRDTNYGYTF.

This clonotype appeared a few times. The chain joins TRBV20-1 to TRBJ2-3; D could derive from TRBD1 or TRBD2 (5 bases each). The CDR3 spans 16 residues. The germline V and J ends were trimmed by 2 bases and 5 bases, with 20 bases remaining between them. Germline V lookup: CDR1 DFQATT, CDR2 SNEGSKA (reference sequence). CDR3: CSARPPGRLVRDTQYF. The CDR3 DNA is TGCAGTGCTAGACCTCCGGGACGCCTGGTTAGAGATACGCAGTATTTT.